Presented here are 14 T cell receptor beta chains from one specimen sequenced in a study of blood T cells in healthy people across ages. A second PCR, run for about 7 to 11 cycles, used a sample-barcoded 5' primer plus a J-beta primer mix. A single record per CDR3 protein comes from TCRdb applying MiXCR to the 5' RACE reads. The sample shows roughly 860,000 distinct CDR3 sequences, about 59% of them seen only once. Sequenced material: blood. These receptors came from a man in his thirties or forties in good health.

The count of this clonotype is one. This may come from a read error, since a much larger clone is one base off. The V gene is TRBV29-1, the J gene TRBJ2-3; D assignment may be TRBD1 or TRBD2 (5 bases each). The germline V gene encodes CDR1 SQVTM and CDR2 ANQGSEA. The CDR3 is 13 residues long. V was trimmed by 3 bases and J by 4 bases, leaving 11 bases between them. CDR3 coding DNA: TGCAGCGTTGAGGGGGTGTATGCAGATACGCAGTATTTT. Its protein is CSVEGVYADTQYF.

The rearrangement links TRBV25-1 to TRBJ2-3; 7 positions agree with TRBD1. This CDR3 is 15 amino acids long. Unmatched junction bases numbered 5, after V lost 3 bases and J lost 2 bases. The germline V gene has CDR1 MGHDK and CDR2 SYGVNS. The CDR3, as DNA: TGTGCCAGCAGTGATCACAGGGGATTCACAGATACGCAGTATTTT. Protein product: CASSDHRGFTDTQYF.

The CDR3 is CASSESLAGGAFTGELFF. The CDR3 nucleotides are TGTGCCAGCAGTGAATCTTTGGCAGGGGGCGCGTTTACCGGGGAGCTGTTTTTT. The chain uses TRBV25-1 and TRBJ2-2, with TRBD1 matching 8 bases. Trimming removed 1 base from V and 5 bases from J; junction bases left unmatched: 12. The CDR3 spans 18 residues. Germline CDR1 and CDR2: MGHDK and SYGVNS.

Written as DNA, the CDR3 is TGTGCCACCAGCAGATCATTGGACTGGAGGATTCAGTACTTC. It yields the protein CATSRSLDWRIQYF. The gene calls are TRBV15 and TRBJ2-4; D perhaps matches TRBD2 (5 bases). Trimming took off 2 bases at V and 10 bases at J, with 15 bases between the two ends. The CDR3 length is 14 residues. The germline V gene encodes CDR1 LNHNV and CDR2 YYDKDF (reference sequence). Filled out from reference TRBV15 and TRBJ2-4, the complete variable domain reads DAMVIQNPRYQVTQFGKPVTLSCSQTLNHNVMYWYQQKSSQAPKLLFHYYDKDFNNEADTPDNFQSRRPNTSFCFLDIRSPGLGDTAMYLCATSRSLDWRIQYFGAGTRLSVL.

This chain joins TRBV20-1 and TRBJ2-7, with D perhaps TRBD1 or TRBD2 (5 bases each). This CDR3 region has 13 residues. The V end lost 4 bases, the J end lost 3 bases, and 13 bases lay between the germline ends. Germline loops: CDR1 DFQATT, CDR2 SNEGSKA (reference sequence). CDR3 residues: CSAKGPVRYEQYF. In nucleotides, the CDR3 is TGCAGTGCTAAGGGACCTGTCCGCTACGAGCAGTACTTC.

The chain carries TRBV12-3 or TRBV12-4 and TRBJ2-1; TRBD2 agrees at 8 bases. CDR3 length: 15 residues. The junction had 6 bases not matched to a gene; V was cut back by 8 bases and J by 0 bases. Here the CDR3 reads CASHPRGASYNEQFF. For the CDR3, the DNA is TGTGCCAGCCATCCGCGGGGGGCCTCCTACAATGAGCAGTTCTTC.

The chain links TRBV5-4 to TRBJ2-6; a weak D match, TRBD2 (6 bases). V lost 0 bases to trimming and J lost 4 bases, with 11 bases between them. The germline V gene encodes CDR1 SGHNT and CDR2 YYREEE (reference sequence). This CDR3 is 16 amino acids long. CDR3 sequence (DNA): TGTGCCAGCAGCTTGGCCTGGGCGGGAGGGGCCAACGTCCTGACTTTC. Translation gives CASSLAWAGGANVLTF.

CDR3 bases: TGTGCCAGCAGCTTAGCGCAGGCAGGGTACGAAAAACTGTTTTTT. Its translation: CASSLAQAGYEKLFF. This chain connects TRBV7-2 to TRBJ1-4; D might be TRBD1 (5 bases). Trimming removed 0 bases from V and 8 bases from J, with 13 bases in between. Germline loops: CDR1 SGHTA, CDR2 FQGNSA. The CDR3 loop spans 15 amino acids.

V gene TRBV7-2 combines with J gene TRBJ2-7; 7 positions agree with TRBD1. The CDR3 contains 14 residues. Germline-derived CDR1 and CDR2 are SGHTA and FQGNSA. The junction had 6 bases not matched to a gene; V was cut back by 5 bases and J by 2 bases. Here the CDR3 reads CASSDRQGAYEQYF. CDR3 in DNA: TGTGCCAGCAGCGACCGACAGGGAGCCTACGAGCAGTACTTC.

The gene calls are TRBV9 and TRBJ2-7; D not certain. The CDR3 length is 13 residues. Germline CDR1 and CDR2: SGDLS and YYNGEE. V dropped 3 bases and J dropped 6 bases, with 13 bases sitting between them. In nucleotides, the CDR3 is TGTGCCAGCAGCGCAATGACGAGAGGCGAGCAGTACTTC. It is translated as CASSAMTRGEQYF.

V and J are TRBV27 and TRBJ2-1, with D perhaps matching TRBD1 (5 bases). CDR3 length: 13 residues. Germline CDR1 and CDR2: MNHEY and SMNVEV (reference sequence). V lost 5 bases and J lost 4, with 9 bases in between. The CDR3 protein is CASSKTVYNEQFF. The DNA of the CDR3 is TGTGCCAGCAGTAAGACAGTATACAATGAGCAGTTCTTC.

The chain is built from TRBV5-1 and TRBJ2-7; possibly TRBD1 or TRBD2 for D (6 bases each). Deletions cut 2 bases from V and 3 bases from J, with 9 bases between. The germline CDR1 and CDR2 sequences are SGHRS and YFSETQ. This CDR3 comprises 13 residues. CDR3 protein: CASSFRGLYEQYF. The CDR3 DNA is TGCGCCAGCAGCTTCAGGGGACTCTACGAGCAGTACTTC.

The V call is TRBV4-1, the J call TRBJ2-1; possibly TRBD2 for D (6 bases). With the DNA end fitting TRBJ2-4 better, the J assignment may be wrong. The CDR3 totals 16 residues. Germline V lookup: CDR1 MGHRA, CDR2 YSYEKL. CDR3: CASSPTGGALGDIQYF. CDR3 coding DNA: TGCGCCAGCAGCCCCACCGGCGGGGCCCTCGGGGACATTCAGTACTTC.

This clonotype was counted a few times. The chain recombines TRBV6-2 or TRBV6-3 with TRBJ1-6; D is ambiguous. Germline assignment: CDR1 MNHEY and CDR2 SVGEGT. Trimming stripped 2 bases from V and 8 bases from J, with 10 bases between. CDR3 length: 14 residues. CDR3 coding DNA: TGTGCCAGCAGTTACCGGGATCCCCATTCACCCCTCCACTTT. Translation gives CASSYRDPHSPLHF.